The 12 T cell receptor beta chains listed next were all sequenced from one sample in a study of blood T cell repertoires in COVID-19. Produced via immunoSEQ multiplex PCR; TCRdb's table is partial and in-frame only. This table holds approximately 110,000 clones, 65% to 80% found once. The sequencing sample was made of peripheral blood. These receptor sequences come from a human donor with acute or convalescent COVID-19. The donor label of this sample is uncertain.

CDR3 nucleotides: TGTGCCCAGCGCGGGGGGGGTATCTCCATATATTTT. Protein: CAQRGGGISIYF. The chain links TRBV19 to TRBJ1-3; D perhaps matches TRBD1 (5 bases). There are 12 residues in the CDR3. The V gene's germline CDR1 is LNHDA and CDR2 SQIVND (reference sequence). V lost 11 bases, J lost 11 bases, and 19 bases lay in between.

This rearrangement joins TRBV3-1 (or the pseudogene TRBV3-2) to TRBJ2-5; TRBD1 aligns across 7 bases. The CDR3 consists of 14 residues. Trimming at V came to 5 bases and at J to 4 bases, leaving 7 bases not matched to a gene. The germline V gene has CDR1 LGHDT and CDR2 YNNKEL (reference sequence). CDR3: CASSSRDSRETQYF. In DNA, the CDR3 is TGTGCCAGCAGCTCCCGGGACAGTAGAGAGACCCAGTACTTC.

The genes are TRBV28 and TRBJ1-6, with 8 positions matching TRBD1. Germline V lookup: CDR1 MDHEN, CDR2 SYDVKM. The V gene end was trimmed by 5 bases and the J gene end by 6 bases; junction bases not matched to a gene: 6. This CDR3 region has 15 residues. CDR3 sequence: CASSRKGQVNSPLHF. CDR3 sequence (DNA): TGTGCCAGCAGTCGGAAGGGACAGGTTAATTCACCCCTCCACTTT.

This clone was counted between two and nine times. J is TRBJ1-1 and V is TRBV2; D gene unclear. Germline assignment: CDR1 SNHLY and CDR2 FYNNEI. Trimming pared 7 bases from V and 1 base from J, leaving 10 bases between. CDR3 size: 13 residues. The CDR3 is CASIFGGNTEAFF. DNA of the CDR3: TGTGCCAGCATTTTCGGTGGGAACACTGAAGCTTTCTTT.

This chain connects TRBV28 to TRBJ1-5; D ambiguous. Germline-derived CDR1 and CDR2 are MDHEN and SYDVKM. CDR3 length: 13 residues. Trimming took 5 bases from V and 0 from J, leaving 5 bases between them. For the CDR3, the DNA is TGTGCCAGCAGTACAGATAGCAATCAGCCCCAGCATTTT. Translated, it gives CASSTDSNQPQHF.

The chain is built from TRBV18 and TRBJ1-5; 12 bases fit TRBD1. In germline, CDR1 is KGHSH, CDR2 LQKENI. This CDR3 has 16 residues. The ends lost 4 bases at V and 8 bases at J; junction bases unmatched: 9. The DNA of the CDR3 is TGTGCCAGCTCACGGGGACAGGGGGCATCATTTGAGCCCCAGCATTTT. Translation: CASSRGQGASFEPQHF.

The rearrangement links TRBV4-1 to TRBJ2-1; 7 bases agree with TRBD2. CDR3 size: 14 residues. Germline CDR1 MGHRA, CDR2 YSYEKL. V trimming: 4 bases; J trimming: 2 bases; junction bases outside the gene matches: 2. The CDR3 loop reads CASSRGGPYNEQFF. The CDR3 DNA reads as TGCGCCAGCAGCCGCGGGGGACCCTACAATGAGCAGTTCTTC.

By share of the sample, this clone is medium-sized. The V call is TRBV5-8, the J call TRBJ1-4; the D gene is possibly TRBD1 (5 bases). The CDR3 runs to 15 residues. The germline V and J ends were trimmed by 4 bases and 11 bases, with 21 bases remaining between them. From germline, CDR1 is SGHTS and CDR2 YDEGEE. The CDR3 spells CASSRLPIGAQKLFF. The CDR3 coding sequence is TGTGCCAGCAGCCGATTACCGATAGGGGCGCAGAAACTGTTTTTT.

This chain joins TRBV5-1 and TRBJ2-1; 9 bases are a match to TRBD2. CDR1 SGHRS and CDR2 YFSETQ come from the germline V gene. V was clipped by 7 bases and J by 7 bases; unmatched bases: 12. The CDR3 has 15 amino acids. DNA of the CDR3: TGCGCCAGCGCTGGGCTAGCGGGGTTAAAGAATGAGCAGTTCTTC. Amino acids: CASAGLAGLKNEQFF.

This chain connects TRBV15 to TRBJ2-5; 8 nucleotides line up with TRBD2. The V gene's germline CDR1 is LNHNV and CDR2 YYDKDF (reference sequence). The CDR3 is 13 residues long. Losses at the gene ends were 8 bases for V and 2 bases for J; bases not matched to a gene: 4. The CDR3 region has the DNA TGTGCCACCGTAGCGGGGCTACAAGAGACCCAGTACTTC. Translated: CATVAGLQETQYF.

The J gene is TRBJ2-1, the V gene TRBV9, with TRBD2 identical over 12 bases. Per germline, CDR1 SGDLS and CDR2 YYNGEE. CDR3 length: 17 amino acids. Germline trimming cut 2 bases from V and 4 bases from J; bases unmatched to any gene: 7. DNA for the CDR3: TGTGCCAGCAGCGTTGCTAGCGGGGGGGCGCGTTACAATGAGCAGTTCTTC. Encoded protein: CASSVASGGARYNEQFF.

The chain uses TRBV7-4 and TRBJ1-4, with D tentatively TRBD1 (5 bases). V was shortened by 2 bases and J by 3 bases, with 19 bases between the two germline ends. Per germline, CDR1 SGHVT and CDR2 SQSDAQ. CDR3 length: 18 residues. The DNA for the CDR3 is TGTGCCAGCAGCTTACCTGGGGTGACCGGGACTCCTAATGAAAAACTGTTTTTT. Translated: CASSLPGVTGTPNEKLFF.